This T cell receptor beta chain comes out of a study of cytomegalovirus exposure and HLA in healthy donors. Germline CDR1 GTSNPN, CDR2 SVGIG (reference sequence). The CDR3 consists of 18 residues. Trimming took 2 bases from V and 0 from J, leaving 20 bases between them. Clones were sequenced by immunoSEQ multiplex PCR, and TCRdb holds only the in-frame ones, with some missing. The table has around 150,000 clones, around 90% seen once. What was sequenced was PBMCs. The chain joins TRBV30 to TRBJ2-1; TRBD1 is a possible D gene (5 bases). The TCR originated in a woman in her late teens or twenties in good health and CMV-seropositive. This CDR3 is CAWSWGSLILNSYNEQFF. In DNA, the CDR3 is TGTGCCTGGAGTTGGGGCAGCCTCATCCTCAACTCCTACAATGAGCAGTTCTTC. Supplemented by reference TRBV30 and TRBJ2-1, the full variable domain reads SQTIHQWPATLVQPVGSPLSLECTVEGTSNPNLYWYRQAAGRGLQLLFYSVGIGQISSEVPQNLSASRPQDRQFILSSKKLLLSDSGFYLCAWSWGSLILNSYNEQFFGPGTRLTVL.